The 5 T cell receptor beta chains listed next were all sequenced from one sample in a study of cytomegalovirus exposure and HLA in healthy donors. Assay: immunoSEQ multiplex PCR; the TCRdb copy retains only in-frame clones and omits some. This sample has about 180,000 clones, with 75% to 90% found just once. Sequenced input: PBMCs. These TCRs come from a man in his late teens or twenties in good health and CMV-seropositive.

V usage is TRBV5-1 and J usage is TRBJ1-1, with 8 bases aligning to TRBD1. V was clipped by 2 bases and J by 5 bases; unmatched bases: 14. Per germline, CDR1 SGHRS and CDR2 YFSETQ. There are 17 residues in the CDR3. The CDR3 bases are TGCGCCAGCAGCTTTTATTTCTTCCGGGACAGGCAAACTGAAGCTTTCTTT. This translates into CASSFYFFRDRQTEAFF.

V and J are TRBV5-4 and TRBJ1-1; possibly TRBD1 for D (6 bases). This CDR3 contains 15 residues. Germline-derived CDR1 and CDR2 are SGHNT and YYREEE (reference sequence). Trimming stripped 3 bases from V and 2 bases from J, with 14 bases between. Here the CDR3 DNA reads TGTGCCAGCAGCTGGACCAAACAGGGAAACACTGAAGCTTTCTTT. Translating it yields CASSWTKQGNTEAFF.

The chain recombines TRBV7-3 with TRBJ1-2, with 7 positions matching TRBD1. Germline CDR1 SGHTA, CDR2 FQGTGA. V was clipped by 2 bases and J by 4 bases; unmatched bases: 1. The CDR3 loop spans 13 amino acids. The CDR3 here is CASSLGTAYGYTF. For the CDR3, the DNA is TGTGCCAGCAGCTTAGGGACAGCCTATGGCTACACCTTC. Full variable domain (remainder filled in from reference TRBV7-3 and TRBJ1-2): GAGVSQTPSNKVTEKGKYVELRCDPISGHTALYWYRQSLGQGPEFLIYFQGTGAADDSGLPNDRFFAVRPEGSVSTLKIQRTERGDSAVYLCASSLGTAYGYTFGSGTRLTVV.

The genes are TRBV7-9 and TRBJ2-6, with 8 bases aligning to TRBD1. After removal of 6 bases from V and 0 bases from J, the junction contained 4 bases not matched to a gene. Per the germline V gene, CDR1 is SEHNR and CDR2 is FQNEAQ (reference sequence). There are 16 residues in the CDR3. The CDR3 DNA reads TGTGCCAGCAGGGGACAGGCTCTCTCTGGGGCCAACGTCCTGACTTTC. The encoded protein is CASRGQALSGANVLTF.

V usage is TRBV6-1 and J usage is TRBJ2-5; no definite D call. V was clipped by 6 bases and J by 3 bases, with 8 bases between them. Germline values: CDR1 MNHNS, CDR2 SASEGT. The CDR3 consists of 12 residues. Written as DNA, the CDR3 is TGTGCCAGCAGATACTTTGAAGAGACCCAGTACTTC. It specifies CASRYFEETQYF.